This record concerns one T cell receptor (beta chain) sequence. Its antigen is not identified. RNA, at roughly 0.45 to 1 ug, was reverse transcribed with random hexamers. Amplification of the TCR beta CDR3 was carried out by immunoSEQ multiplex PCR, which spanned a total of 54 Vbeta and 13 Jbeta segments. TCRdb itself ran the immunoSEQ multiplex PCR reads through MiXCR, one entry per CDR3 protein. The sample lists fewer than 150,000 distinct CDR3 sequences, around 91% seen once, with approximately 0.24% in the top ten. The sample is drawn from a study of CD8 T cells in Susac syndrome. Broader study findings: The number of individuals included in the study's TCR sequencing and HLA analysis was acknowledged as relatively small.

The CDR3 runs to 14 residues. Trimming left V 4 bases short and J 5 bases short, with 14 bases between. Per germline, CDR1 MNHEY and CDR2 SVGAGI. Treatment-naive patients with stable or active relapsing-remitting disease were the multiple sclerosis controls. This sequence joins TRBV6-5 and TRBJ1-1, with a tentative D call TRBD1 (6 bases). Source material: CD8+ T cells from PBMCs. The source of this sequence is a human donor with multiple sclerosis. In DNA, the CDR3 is TGTGCCAGCAGTTTCTTGGGGGCGCGGACTGAAGCTTTCTTT. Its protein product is CASSFLGARTEAFF.